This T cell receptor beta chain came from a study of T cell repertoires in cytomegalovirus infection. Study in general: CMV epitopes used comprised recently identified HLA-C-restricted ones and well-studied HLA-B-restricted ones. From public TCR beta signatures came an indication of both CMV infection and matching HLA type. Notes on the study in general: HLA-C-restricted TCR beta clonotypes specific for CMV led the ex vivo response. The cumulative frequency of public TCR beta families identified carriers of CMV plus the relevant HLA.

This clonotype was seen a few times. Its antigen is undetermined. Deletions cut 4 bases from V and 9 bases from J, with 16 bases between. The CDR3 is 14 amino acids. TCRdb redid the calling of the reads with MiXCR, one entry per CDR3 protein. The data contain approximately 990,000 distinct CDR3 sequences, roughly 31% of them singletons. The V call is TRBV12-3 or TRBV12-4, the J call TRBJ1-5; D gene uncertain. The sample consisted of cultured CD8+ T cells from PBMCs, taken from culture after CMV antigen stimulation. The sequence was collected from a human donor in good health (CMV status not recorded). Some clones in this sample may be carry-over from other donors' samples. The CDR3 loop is CASSSPGPRGPQHF. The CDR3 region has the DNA TGTGCCAGCAGTTCCCCCGGCCCGCGAGGGCCCCAGCATTTT.